This T cell receptor beta chain was identified in a study of Graves' ophthalmopathy and Graves' hyperthyroidism. This clonotype was counted ten times or more. Just one base apart from a much larger clone, this may be a read error. The CDR3 covers 14 residues. The germline CDR1 and CDR2 sequences are MDHEN and SYDVKM. RNA transcripts were the source from which TCR beta CDR3 regions were amplified. After a first-round RT-PCR with HTBI primers, a second-round multiplex PCR was run. TCRdb recomputed calls from the multiplex PCR reads with MiXCR, one row per CDR3 protein. The sample includes over 500,000 distinct CDR3 sequences, about a fifth of them seen just once. Ophthalmopathy absent within 18 months of follow-up marked hyperthyroidism as stable.

The specimen sequenced was peripheral blood. The chain carries TRBV28 and TRBJ2-4, with a weak D call TRBD1 (5 bases). The source is a woman between 18 and 29 years old with stable Graves' hyperthyroidism. Some clones in this sample may be carry-over from other donors' samples. This CDR3 reads CASSRDSAQNIKYF. The DNA of the CDR3 is TGTGCCAGCAGTCGAGACAGCGCCCAAAACATTAAGTACTTC. Supplemented by reference TRBV28 and TRBJ2-4, the full variable domain reads DVKVTQSSRYLVKRTGEKVFLECVQDMDHENMFWYRQDPGLGLRLIYFSYDVKMKEKGDIPEGYSVSREKKERFSLILESASTNQTSMYLCASSRDSAQNIKYFGAGTRLSVL.